At least ten counts were recorded for the clone carrying this T cell receptor beta chain. Antigen: not known. The sample comes from a study of T cell repertoires in cytomegalovirus infection. About the study: CMV infection and matching HLA type were both indicated by public TCR beta signatures. Study observations and caveats: The study found HLA-C-restricted CMV-specific TCR beta clonotypes dominating the ex vivo response. Carriers of CMV and the relevant HLA type were discriminated by public TCR beta frequency.

Trimming cost V 4 bases and J 7 bases; bases outside gene matches: 9. The CDR3 contains 16 residues. Germline V CDR1 and CDR2: MDHEN, SYDVKM. TCRdb reprocessed the reads via MiXCR and lists one record per CDR3 protein. This table holds approximately 140,000 distinct CDR3 sequences, about 6.5% found once. J is TRBJ2-1 and V is TRBV28; TRBD2 agrees at 11 bases. The sequence was obtained from a human donor in good health (CMV status not recorded). Some clones in this sample may be carry-over from other donors' samples. The sequencing input was PBMCs. CDR3 in DNA: TGTGCCAGCAGTTCGCCCTCACTAGCGGGGGTAAATGAGCAGTTCTTC. This sequence encodes CASSSPSLAGVNEQFF.